Below, 10 T cell receptor beta chains from the same sample are listed, as sequenced in a study of blood T cell repertoires in COVID-19. Using immunoSEQ multiplex PCR, the repertoire was profiled, and TCRdb retains in-frame clones only, with some absent. The table shows 100,000 to 150,000 clones, with roughly four fifths occurring only once. The sample comprised peripheral blood. The receptors were gathered from a man younger than 45 with COVID-19, enrolled during active disease.

In this sample, this clone turned up once. The J gene is TRBJ2-1, the V gene TRBV4-3, with TRBD1 as a possible D gene (5 bases). CDR1 and CDR2 from the germline V gene are LGHNA and YSLEER. The V end lost 3 bases, the J end lost 7 bases, and 19 bases lay between the germline ends. The CDR3 length is 16 residues. This CDR3 is CASSHGIGFAGNEQFF. The CDR3 nucleotides are TGCGCCAGCAGCCACGGTATCGGGTTTGCAGGGAATGAGCAGTTCTTC.

The rearrangement links TRBV24-1 to TRBJ2-1; 9 bases map to TRBD2. The CDR3 runs to 16 residues. Per germline, CDR1 KGHDR and CDR2 SFDVKD. J gave up 7 bases and V 3 bases, and 9 bases lay outside the gene matches. Here the CDR3 DNA reads TGTGCCACCAGTGATCTAGCTAGCGGGACTTTTAATGAGCAGTTCTTC. This gives the protein CATSDLASGTFNEQFF.

The chain has TRBV20-1 and TRBJ2-3; 10 positions agree with TRBD2. The CDR3 runs 14 residues. Germline lookup yields CDR1 DFQATT and CDR2 SNEGSKA (reference sequence). Trimming removed 3 bases from V and 6 bases from J; junction bases left unmatched: 6. In nucleotides, the CDR3 is TGCAGTGCTAGTATTGCTAGCGGGAGTGATACGCAGTATTTT. It encodes CSASIASGSDTQYF.

The chain carries TRBV10-3 and TRBJ2-1; 9 bases match TRBD2. The CDR3 extends over 16 amino acids. Germline CDR1 reads ENHRY; CDR2 reads SYGVKD. V lost 3 bases, J lost 5 bases, and 8 bases stayed unmatched. The CDR3 coding sequence is TGTGCCATCAGTGACATAGGTAGCGGGAGAAACAATGAGCAGTTCTTC. Protein product: CAISDIGSGRNNEQFF.

This rearrangement joins TRBV10-3 to TRBJ1-6; D remains ambiguous. In germline, CDR1 is ENHRY, CDR2 SYGVKD. The CDR3 spans 14 residues. Trimming cost V 11 bases and J 5 bases, with 16 bases left between them. The chain's CDR3 is CAVCPGGHNSPLHF. In nucleotides, the CDR3 is TGTGCCGTATGCCCTGGAGGCCATAATTCACCCCTCCACTTT.

The chain recombines TRBV4-2 with TRBJ1-2; the match to TRBD1 covers 7 bases. Germline CDR1 and CDR2: LGHNA and YNFKEQ. V was clipped by 4 bases and J by 3 bases; unmatched bases: 5. The CDR3 runs to 14 residues. The CDR3 loop is CASSPRTGYYGYTF. Written as DNA, the CDR3 is TGTGCCAGCAGCCCTCGGACAGGCTACTATGGCTACACCTTC.

This clone was seen a handful of times. The chain combines TRBV4-2 with TRBJ2-7; TRBD2 aligns across 8 bases. The CDR3 is 17 residues long. J was trimmed by 0 bases and V by 1 base; bases with no gene match: 8. Germline V gene data show CDR1 as LGHNA and CDR2 as YNFKEQ. CDR3 loop: CASSQVGPSGPSYEQYF. CDR3 bases: TGTGCCAGCAGCCAAGTCGGTCCTAGCGGGCCCTCCTACGAGCAGTACTTC.

CDR3 sequence: CASSRSRSYEQYF. The CDR3 DNA sequence: TGTGCCAGCTCGAGGTCTCGCTCCTACGAGCAGTACTTC. The rearrangement joins TRBV18 to TRBJ2-7; D not certain. V dropped 6 bases and J dropped 0 bases, with 9 bases sitting between them. CDR1 is KGHSH, CDR2 LQKENI, per germline. This CDR3 has 13 amino acids.

In regard to this clone: The sample contains more than one DNA sequence encoding this CDR3. The gene calls are TRBV7-9 and TRBJ1-2; D is ambiguous. Per the germline V gene, CDR1 is SEHNR and CDR2 is FQNEAQ (reference sequence). Between the trimmed V and J ends, which lost 1 base and 2 bases, there was a span of 8 bases. CDR3 length: 14 amino acids. The CDR3: CASSLDRANYGYTF. CDR3 DNA sequence: TGTGCCAGCAGCTTAGACCGCGCCAACTATGGCTACACCTTC.

This clone appeared a few times. The chain carries TRBV27 and TRBJ1-2; no reliable D call. The CDR3 consists of 15 residues. Trimming removed 2 bases from V and 1 base from J, with 11 bases in between. The germline V gene has CDR1 MNHEY and CDR2 SMNVEV (reference sequence). DNA for the CDR3: TGTGCCAGCAGTTTACTCGGGTCTTTTAACTATGGCTACACCTTC. It translates to CASSLLGSFNYGYTF.